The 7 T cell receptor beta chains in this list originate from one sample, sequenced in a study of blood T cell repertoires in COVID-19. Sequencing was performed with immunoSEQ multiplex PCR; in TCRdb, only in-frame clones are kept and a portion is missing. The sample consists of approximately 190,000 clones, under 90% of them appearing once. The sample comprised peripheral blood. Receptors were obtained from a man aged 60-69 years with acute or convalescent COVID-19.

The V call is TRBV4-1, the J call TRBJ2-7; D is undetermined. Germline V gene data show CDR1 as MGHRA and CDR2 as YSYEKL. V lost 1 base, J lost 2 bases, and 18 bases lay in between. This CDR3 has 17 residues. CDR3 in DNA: TGCGCCAGCAGCCAAGTGAATTCGGCAGACAAGACCTACGAGCAGTACTTC. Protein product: CASSQVNSADKTYEQYF.

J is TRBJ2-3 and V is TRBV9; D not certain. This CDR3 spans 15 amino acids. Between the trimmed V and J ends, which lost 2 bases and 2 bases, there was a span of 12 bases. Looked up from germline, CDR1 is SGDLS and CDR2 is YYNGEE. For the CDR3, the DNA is TGTGCCAGCAGCGTTGGAGCATTTAACACAGATACGCAGTATTTT. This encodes CASSVGAFNTDTQYF.

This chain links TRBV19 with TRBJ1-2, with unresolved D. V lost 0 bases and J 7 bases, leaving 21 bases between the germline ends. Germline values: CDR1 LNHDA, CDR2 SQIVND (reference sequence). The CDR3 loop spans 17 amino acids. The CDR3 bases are TGTGCCAGTAGTATAGATGAATCGTCAGGTTTATCCCCTGGCTACACCTTC. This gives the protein CASSIDESSGLSPGYTF.

The CDR3, as DNA: TGTGCCAGCATCCAACCCCTGGGACAGGGGACGAATGAGCAGTACTTC. Its protein is CASIQPLGQGTNEQYF. The V call is TRBV11-3, the J call TRBJ2-7; 10 bases match TRBD1. Germline V lookup: CDR1 SGHNT, CDR2 YENEEA. J lost 7 bases, V lost 7 bases, and 16 bases had no gene match. There are 16 residues in the CDR3.

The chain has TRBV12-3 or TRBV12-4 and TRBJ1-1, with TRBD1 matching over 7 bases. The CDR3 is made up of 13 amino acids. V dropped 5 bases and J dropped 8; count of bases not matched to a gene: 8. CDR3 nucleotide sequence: TGTGCCAGCAGTAACACAGGGGAACTAGAAGCTTTCTTT. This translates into CASSNTGELEAFF.

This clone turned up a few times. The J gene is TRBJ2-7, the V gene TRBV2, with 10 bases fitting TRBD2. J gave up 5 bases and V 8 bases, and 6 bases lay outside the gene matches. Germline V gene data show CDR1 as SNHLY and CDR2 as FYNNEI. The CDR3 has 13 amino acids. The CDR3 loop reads CASSLAGDHEQYF. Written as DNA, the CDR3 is TGTGCCAGCTCGCTAGCGGGGGATCACGAGCAGTACTTC.

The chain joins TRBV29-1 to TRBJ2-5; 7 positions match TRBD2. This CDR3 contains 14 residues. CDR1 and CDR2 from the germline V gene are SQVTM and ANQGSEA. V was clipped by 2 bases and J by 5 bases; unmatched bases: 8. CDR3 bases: TGCAGCGTTGAATCGGCGGGAGTATGGGAGACCCAGTACTTC. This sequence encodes CSVESAGVWETQYF.